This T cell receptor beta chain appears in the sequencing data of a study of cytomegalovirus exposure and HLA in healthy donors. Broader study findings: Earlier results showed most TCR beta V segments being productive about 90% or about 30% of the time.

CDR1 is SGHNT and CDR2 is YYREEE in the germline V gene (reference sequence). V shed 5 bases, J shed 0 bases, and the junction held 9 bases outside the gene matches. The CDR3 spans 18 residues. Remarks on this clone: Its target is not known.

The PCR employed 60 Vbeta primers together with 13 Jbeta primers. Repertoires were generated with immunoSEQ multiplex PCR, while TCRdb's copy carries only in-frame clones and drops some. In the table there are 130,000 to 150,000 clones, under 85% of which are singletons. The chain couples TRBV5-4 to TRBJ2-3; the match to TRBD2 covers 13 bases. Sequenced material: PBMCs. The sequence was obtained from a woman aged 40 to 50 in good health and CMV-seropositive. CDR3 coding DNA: TGTGCCAGCAGACTTACTAGCGGGGGGGCATGGAGCACAGATACGCAGTATTTT. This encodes CASRLTSGGAWSTDTQYF. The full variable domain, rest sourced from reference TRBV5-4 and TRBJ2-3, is ETGVTQSPTHLIKTRGQQVTLRCSSQSGHNTVSWYQQALGQGPQFIFQYYREEENGRGNFPPRFSGLQFPNYSSELNVNALELDDSALYLCASRLTSGGAWSTDTQYFGPGTRLTVL.